This entry concerns a single T cell receptor beta chain. Its antigen is still unknown. Data came from immunoSEQ multiplex PCR; TCRdb stores just in-frame clones and leaves some out. The table has just under 150,000 clones, around 84% seen once. The data were taken from a study of T cell responses to AZD1222 COVID-19 vaccine. General study points: Clonal diversity may have been underestimated in mostly white British donors. It was only after the peak T cell response that any repertoires were sampled. Close to half of all spike-specific TCRs reportedly target regions of the variants that are unmutated.

Pooled together were second doses at about 4 or about 12 weeks. Per germline, CDR1 MGHRA and CDR2 YSYEKL. The CDR3 consists of 12 residues. Germline trimming cut 5 bases from V and 3 bases from J; bases unmatched to any gene: 0. The chain carries TRBV4-1 and TRBJ1-1; TRBD1 agrees at 7 bases. The specimen was peripheral blood, collected 28 days after the second AZD1222 dose. This TCR was recovered from an adult who received the AZD1222 COVID-19 vaccine. CDR3 protein: CASSTGDTEAFF. Here the CDR3 DNA reads TGCGCCAGCAGCACAGGGGACACTGAAGCTTTCTTT.